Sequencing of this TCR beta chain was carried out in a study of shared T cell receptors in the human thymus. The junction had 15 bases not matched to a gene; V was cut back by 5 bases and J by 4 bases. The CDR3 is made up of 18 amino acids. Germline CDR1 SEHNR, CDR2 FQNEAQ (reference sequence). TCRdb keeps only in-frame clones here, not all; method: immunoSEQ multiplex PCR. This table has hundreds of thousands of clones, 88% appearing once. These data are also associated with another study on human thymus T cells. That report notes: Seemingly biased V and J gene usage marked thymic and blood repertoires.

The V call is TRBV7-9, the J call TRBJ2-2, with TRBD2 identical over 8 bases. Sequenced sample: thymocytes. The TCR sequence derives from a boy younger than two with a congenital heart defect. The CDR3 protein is CASSTTTVAGGGTGELFF. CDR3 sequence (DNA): TGTGCCAGCAGCACCACTACGGTGGCGGGAGGTGGCACCGGGGAGCTGTTTTTT.